This TCR beta chain came from a study of radiotherapy plus CTLA-4 blockade in lung cancer. Looking at the study overall: Of the patients, 18% showed objective responses and around 29% attained disease control. The study's findings and limits: In blood, tumor-derived TCR clones expanded after radiotherapy plus ipilimumab. Reportedly, early blood T cell clone dynamics best predicted response, with interferon-beta.

Patients in the study, people with chemo-refractory metastatic non-small-cell lung cancer, received focal radiation plus ipilimumab CTLA-4 blockade. The data were produced by immunoSEQ multiplex PCR, yet TCRdb's version contains in-frame clones alone and is incomplete. The sample lists more than 95,000 clones, 65% to 80% seen once, with approximately 2.6% in the top ten. Germline V gives CDR1 KGHSH, CDR2 LQKENI. The CDR3 has 17 residues. With V trimmed by 2 bases and J by 4 bases, 8 bases remained unmatched. As regards this clone: No antigen is known for it.

This TCR was recovered from a human donor with non-small cell lung cancer who had a partial response to radiotherapy plus ipilimumab. Some clones in this sample may be carry-over from other donors' samples. The sequences come from peripheral blood, collected from a patient treated with radiotherapy plus ipilimumab. The chain carries TRBV18 and TRBJ1-2; 12 bases align to TRBD1. This chain's CDR3 is CASSPRGQGASGYGYTF. For the CDR3, the DNA is TGTGCCAGCTCACCAAGGGGACAGGGGGCTTCGGGCTATGGCTACACCTTC.